This entry describes one TCR beta chain. The Seattle site enrolled patients during active infection and followed them longitudinally. The data derive from a study of blood T cell repertoires in COVID-19. Method: immunoSEQ multiplex PCR; TCRdb's copy keeps in-frame clones and lacks some. This table has about 170,000 clones, 86% appearing once. Germline V gives CDR1 MNHNY, CDR2 SVGAGI (reference sequence). The V end lost 6 bases, the J end lost 1 base, and 5 bases lay between the germline ends. This CDR3 is 12 amino acids long. The clonotype comes from a woman aged 55 to 70 with COVID-19, enrolled during active disease. Material: peripheral blood. The chain links TRBV6-6 to TRBJ2-3, with no clear D. The CDR3 sequence: CASSPGTDTQYF. The CDR3 bases are TGTGCCAGCAGCCCTGGCACAGATACGCAGTATTTT.